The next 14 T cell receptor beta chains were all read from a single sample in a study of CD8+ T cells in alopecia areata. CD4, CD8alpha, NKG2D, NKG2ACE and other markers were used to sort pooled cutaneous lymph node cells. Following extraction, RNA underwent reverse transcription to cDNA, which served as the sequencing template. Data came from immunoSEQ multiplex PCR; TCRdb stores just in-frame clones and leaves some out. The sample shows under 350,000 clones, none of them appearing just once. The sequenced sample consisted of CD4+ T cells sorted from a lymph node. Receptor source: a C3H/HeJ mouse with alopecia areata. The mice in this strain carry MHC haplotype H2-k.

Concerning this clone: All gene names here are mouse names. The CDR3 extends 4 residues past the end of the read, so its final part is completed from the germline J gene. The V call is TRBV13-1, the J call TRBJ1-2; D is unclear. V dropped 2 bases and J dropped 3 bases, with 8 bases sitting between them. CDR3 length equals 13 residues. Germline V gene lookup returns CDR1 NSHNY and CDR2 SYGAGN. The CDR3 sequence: CASSDFWDSDYTF. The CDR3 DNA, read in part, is TGTGCCAGCAGTGACTTCTGGGACTCC.

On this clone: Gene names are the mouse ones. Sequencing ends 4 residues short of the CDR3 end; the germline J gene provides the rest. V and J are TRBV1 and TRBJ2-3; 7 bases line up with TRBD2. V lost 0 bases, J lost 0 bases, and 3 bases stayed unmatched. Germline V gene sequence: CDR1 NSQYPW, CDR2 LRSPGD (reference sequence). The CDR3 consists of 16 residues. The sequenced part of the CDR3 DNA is TGCACCTGCAGTGCAGAGTCTGGGGGTAGTGCAGAA. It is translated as CTCSAESGGSAE. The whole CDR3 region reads CTCSAESGGSAETLYF.

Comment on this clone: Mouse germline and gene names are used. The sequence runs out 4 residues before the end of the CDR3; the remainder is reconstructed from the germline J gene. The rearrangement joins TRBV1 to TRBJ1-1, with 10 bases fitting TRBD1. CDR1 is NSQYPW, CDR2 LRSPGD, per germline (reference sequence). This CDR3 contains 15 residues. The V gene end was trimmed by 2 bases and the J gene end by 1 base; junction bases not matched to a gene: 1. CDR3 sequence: CTCSARTGGNTEVFF. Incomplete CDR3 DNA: TGCACCTGCAGTGCACGGACAGGGGGGAACACA.

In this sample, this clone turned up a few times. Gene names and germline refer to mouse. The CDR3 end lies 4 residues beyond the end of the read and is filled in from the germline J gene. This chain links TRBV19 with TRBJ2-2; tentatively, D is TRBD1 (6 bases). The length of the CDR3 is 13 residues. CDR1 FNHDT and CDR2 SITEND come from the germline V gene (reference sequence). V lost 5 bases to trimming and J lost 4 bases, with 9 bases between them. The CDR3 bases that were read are TGTGCCAGCAGCGCAGGGGTCACCGGG. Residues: CASSAGVTG. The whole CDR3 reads CASSAGVTGQLYF.

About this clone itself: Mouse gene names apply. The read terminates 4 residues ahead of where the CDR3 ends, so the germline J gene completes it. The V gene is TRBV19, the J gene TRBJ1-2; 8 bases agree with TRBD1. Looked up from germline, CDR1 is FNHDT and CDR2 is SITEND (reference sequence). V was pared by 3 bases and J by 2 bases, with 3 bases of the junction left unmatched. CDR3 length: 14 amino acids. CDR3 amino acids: CASSSRDRNSDYTF. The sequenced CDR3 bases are TGTGCCAGCAGTAGCCGGGACAGGAACTCC.

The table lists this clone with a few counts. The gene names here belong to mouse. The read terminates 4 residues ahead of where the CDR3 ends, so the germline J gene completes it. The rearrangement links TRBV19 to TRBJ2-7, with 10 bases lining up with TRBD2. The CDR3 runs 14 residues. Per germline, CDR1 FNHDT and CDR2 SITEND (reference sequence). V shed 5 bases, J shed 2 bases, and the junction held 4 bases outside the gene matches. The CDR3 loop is CASRPTGGAYEQYF. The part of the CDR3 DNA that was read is TGTGCCAGCAGGCCTACTGGGGGGGCCTAT. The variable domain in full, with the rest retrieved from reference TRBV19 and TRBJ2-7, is GGIITQTPKFLIGQEGQKLTLKCQQNFNHDTMYWYRQDSGKGLRLIYYSITENDLQKGDLSEGYDASREKKSSFSLTVTSAQKNEMAVFLCASRPTGGAYEQYFGPGTRLTVL.

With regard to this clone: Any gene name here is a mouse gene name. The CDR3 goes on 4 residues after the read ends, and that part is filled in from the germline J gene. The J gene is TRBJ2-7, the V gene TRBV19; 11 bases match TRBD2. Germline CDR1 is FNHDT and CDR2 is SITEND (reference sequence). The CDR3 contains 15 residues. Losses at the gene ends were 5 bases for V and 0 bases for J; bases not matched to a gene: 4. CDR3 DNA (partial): TGTGCCAGCAGGAGGACTGGGGGGACCTCCTAT. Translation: CASRRTGGTSY. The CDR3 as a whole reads CASRRTGGTSYEQYF.

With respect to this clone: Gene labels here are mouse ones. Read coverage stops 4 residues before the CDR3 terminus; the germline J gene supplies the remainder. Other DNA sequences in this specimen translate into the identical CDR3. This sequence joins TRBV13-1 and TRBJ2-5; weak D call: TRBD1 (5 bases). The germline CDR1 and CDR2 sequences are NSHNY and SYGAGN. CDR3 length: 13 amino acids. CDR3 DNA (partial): TGTGCCAGCAGTGATCCAGGGCGAGAC. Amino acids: CASSDPGRD. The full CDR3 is CASSDPGRDTQYF.

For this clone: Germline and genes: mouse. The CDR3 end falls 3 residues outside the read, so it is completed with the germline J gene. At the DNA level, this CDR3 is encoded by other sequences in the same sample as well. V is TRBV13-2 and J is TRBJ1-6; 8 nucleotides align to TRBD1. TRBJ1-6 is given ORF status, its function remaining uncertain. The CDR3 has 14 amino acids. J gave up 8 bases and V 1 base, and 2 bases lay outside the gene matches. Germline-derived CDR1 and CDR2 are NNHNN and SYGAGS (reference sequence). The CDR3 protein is CASGDSGGDSPLYF. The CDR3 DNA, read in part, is TGTGCCAGCGGTGATTCAGGGGGCGATTCGCCC.

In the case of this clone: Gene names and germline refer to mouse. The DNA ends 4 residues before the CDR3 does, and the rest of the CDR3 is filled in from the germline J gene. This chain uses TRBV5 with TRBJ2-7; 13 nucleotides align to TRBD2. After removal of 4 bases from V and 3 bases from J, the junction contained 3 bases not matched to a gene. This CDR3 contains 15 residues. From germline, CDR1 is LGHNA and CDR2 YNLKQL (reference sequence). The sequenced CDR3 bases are TGTGCCAGCAGCCTCCGGGACTGGGGGGGCTAT. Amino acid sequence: CASSLRDWGGY. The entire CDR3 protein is CASSLRDWGGYEQYF.

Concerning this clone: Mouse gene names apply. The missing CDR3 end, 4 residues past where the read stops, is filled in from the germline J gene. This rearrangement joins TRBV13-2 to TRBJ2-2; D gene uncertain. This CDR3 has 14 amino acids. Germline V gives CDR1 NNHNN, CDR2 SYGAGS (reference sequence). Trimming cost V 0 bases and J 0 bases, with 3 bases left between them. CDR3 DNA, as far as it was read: TGTGCCAGCGGTGATGTGGCAAACACCGGG. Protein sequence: CASGDVANTG. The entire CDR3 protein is CASGDVANTGQLYF.

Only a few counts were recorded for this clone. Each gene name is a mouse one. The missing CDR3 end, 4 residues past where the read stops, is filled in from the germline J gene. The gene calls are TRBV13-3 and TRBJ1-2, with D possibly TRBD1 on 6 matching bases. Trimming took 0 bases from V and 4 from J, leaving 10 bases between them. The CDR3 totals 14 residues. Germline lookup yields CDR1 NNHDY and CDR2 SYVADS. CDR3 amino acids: CASSDVPTGSDYTF. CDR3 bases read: TGTGCCAGCAGTGATGTCCCGACAGGCTCC.

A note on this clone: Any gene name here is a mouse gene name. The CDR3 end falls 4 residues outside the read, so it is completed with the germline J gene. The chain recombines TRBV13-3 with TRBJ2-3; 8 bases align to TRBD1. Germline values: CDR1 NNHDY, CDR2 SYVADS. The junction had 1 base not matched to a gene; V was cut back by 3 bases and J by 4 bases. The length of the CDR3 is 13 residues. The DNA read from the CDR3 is TGTGCCAGCAGTGGGGACAGGACAGAA. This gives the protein CASSGDRTE. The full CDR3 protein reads CASSGDRTETLYF.

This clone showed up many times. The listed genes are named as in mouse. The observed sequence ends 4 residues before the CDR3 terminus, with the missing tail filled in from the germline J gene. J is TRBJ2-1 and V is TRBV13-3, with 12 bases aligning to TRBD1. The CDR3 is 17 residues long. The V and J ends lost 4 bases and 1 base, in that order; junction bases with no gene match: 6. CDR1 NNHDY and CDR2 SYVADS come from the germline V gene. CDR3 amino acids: CASSWDRGRLNYAEQFF. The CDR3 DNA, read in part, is TGTGCCAGCAGTTGGGACAGGGGGCGGCTAAACTATGCT.